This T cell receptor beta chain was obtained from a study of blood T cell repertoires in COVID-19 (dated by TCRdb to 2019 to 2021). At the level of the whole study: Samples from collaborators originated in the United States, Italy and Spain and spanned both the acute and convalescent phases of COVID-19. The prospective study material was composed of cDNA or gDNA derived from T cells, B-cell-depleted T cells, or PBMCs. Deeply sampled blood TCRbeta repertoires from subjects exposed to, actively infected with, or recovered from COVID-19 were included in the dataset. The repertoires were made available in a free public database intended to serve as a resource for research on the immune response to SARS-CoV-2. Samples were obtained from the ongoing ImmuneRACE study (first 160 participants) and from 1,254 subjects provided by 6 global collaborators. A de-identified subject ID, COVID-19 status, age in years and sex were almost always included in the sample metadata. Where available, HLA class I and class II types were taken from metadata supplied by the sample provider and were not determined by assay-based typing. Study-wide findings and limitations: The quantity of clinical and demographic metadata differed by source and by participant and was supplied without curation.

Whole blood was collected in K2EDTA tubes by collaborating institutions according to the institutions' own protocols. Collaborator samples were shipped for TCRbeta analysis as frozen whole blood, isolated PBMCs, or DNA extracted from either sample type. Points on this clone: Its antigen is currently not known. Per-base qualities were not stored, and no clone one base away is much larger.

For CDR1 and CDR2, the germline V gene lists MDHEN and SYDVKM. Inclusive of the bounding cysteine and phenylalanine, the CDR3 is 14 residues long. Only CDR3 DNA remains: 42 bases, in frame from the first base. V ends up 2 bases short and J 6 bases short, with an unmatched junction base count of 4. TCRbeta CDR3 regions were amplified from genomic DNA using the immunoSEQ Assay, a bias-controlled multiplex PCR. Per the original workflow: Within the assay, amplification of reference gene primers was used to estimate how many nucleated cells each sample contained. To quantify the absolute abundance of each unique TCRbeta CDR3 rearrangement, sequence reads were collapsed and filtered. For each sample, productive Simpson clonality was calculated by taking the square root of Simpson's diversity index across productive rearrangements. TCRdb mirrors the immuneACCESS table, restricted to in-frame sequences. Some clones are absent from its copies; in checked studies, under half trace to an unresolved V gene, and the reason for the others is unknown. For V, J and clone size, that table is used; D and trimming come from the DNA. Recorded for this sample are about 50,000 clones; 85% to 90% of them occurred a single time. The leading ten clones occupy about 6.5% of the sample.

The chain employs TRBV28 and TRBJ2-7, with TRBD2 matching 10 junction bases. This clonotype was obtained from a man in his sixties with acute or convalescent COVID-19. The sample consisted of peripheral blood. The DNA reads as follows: TGTGCCAGCAGTTTAAGTCGACTAGCGGGCGAGCAGTACTTC. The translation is CASSLSRLAGEQYF.